This T cell receptor (beta chain) was identified in a study of metastatic and nonmetastatic thyroid tumors. Turning to the study itself: Repertoires of blood and of tissue (tumor or nodule) from malignant and benign thyroid patients were compared.

CDR1 is DFQATT, CDR2 SNEGSKA, per germline (reference sequence). The V end was cut by 3 bases, the J end by 12 bases, with 22 bases between. The CDR3 has 14 residues. Per the authors' pipeline: The study built a papillary thyroid cancer distant-metastasis classifier from CDR3 differences across clinicopathological groups. TCRdb re-called the PCR reads with MiXCR. For this entry, the V and J calls and clone size follow TCRdb and not the study's own pipeline. Of approximately 17,000 clones listed, roughly 25% are singletons. Notes on this clone: Its specificity is unknown.

All patients reached thyroid surgery having received no treatment beforehand. Study conclusions and caveats: It was reportedly found that TCR beta diversity was significantly higher in malignant thyroid tumors than in benign nodules, a difference seen in both blood and tumor samples.

The V gene is TRBV20-1, the J gene TRBJ2-3, with D possibly being TRBD1 or TRBD2 (5 bases each). This clonotype was obtained from a male donor with papillary thyroid cancer or a benign thyroid nodule (not recorded which). Some clones in this sample may be carry-over from other donors' samples. Source material: blood. In nucleotides, the CDR3 is TGCAGTGCTAGGGAGGACACTTCTCAAGAGACCCAGTATTTT. Residues: CSAREDTSQETQYF.